This T cell receptor (beta chain) was captured by sequencing in a study of T cell responses to AZD1222 COVID-19 vaccine. Findings and limits, study-wide: Possibly, clonal diversity was underestimated; donors were largely white British and included more females. Repertoire sampling occurred only after the peak T cell response.

CDR3 length: 15 amino acids. Trimming took 7 bases from V and 0 from J; bases not matched to a gene: 5. In germline, CDR1 is LNHDA, CDR2 SQIVND (reference sequence). Samples with a second dose at about 4 or about 12 weeks were pooled together. The table came from immunoSEQ multiplex PCR; TCRdb's copy has only in-frame clones and leaves some out. Of roughly 150,000 clones in the sample, over 90% are singletons; the top ten hold about 1.6%. Notes on this clone: Antigen specificity is unknown.

The chain links TRBV19 to TRBJ1-4; 7 nucleotides line up with TRBD1. The sample was peripheral blood, taken 28 days after the second AZD1222 dose. The receptor comes from an adult who received the AZD1222 COVID-19 vaccine. The CDR3 sequence: CASTGQLATNEKLFF. In nucleotides, the CDR3 is TGTGCCAGTACGGGACAGCTAGCAACTAATGAAAAACTGTTTTTT.